One sample yielded the 14 T cell receptor beta chains listed below, sequenced in a study of blood T cell repertoires in COVID-19. The data were produced by immunoSEQ multiplex PCR, yet TCRdb's version contains in-frame clones alone and is incomplete. The data show 11,000 to 15,000 clones, roughly 91% seen once. The sequenced sample consisted of peripheral blood. The origin of the receptors is a human donor in a cohort sampled during active COVID-19.

The V gene is TRBV11-2, the J gene TRBJ2-7, with D possibly TRBD2 on 6 matching bases. The CDR3 sequence is 15 residues long. Between the trimmed V and J ends, which lost 1 base and 1 base, there was a span of 11 bases. CDR1 SGHAT and CDR2 FQNNGV come from the germline V gene. CDR3: CASSLVREPSYEQYF. The CDR3 bases are TGTGCCAGCAGCTTAGTTCGGGAGCCTTCCTACGAGCAGTACTTC.

This clone was seen a handful of times. The chain employs TRBV10-1 and TRBJ1-6; D may be TRBD1 (6 bases). V was shortened by 11 bases and J by 8 bases, with 19 bases between the two germline ends. CDR1 is WNHNN, CDR2 SYGVQD, per germline (reference sequence). This CDR3 spans 14 amino acids. CDR3 amino acids: CAGKTGQEDSPLHF. Here the CDR3 DNA reads TGCGCCGGAAAAACGGGACAAGAAGATTCACCCCTCCACTTT.

V and J are TRBV5-1 and TRBJ1-5; 8 positions agree with TRBD1. This CDR3 contains 14 residues. The ends lost 0 bases at V and 6 bases at J; junction bases unmatched: 2. Per germline, CDR1 SGHRS and CDR2 YFSETQ. CDR3 region: CASSLGDRSQPQHF. For the CDR3, the DNA is TGCGCCAGCAGCTTGGGGGACAGGAGTCAGCCCCAGCATTTT.

V is TRBV25-1 and J is TRBJ2-4, with no clear D. V lost 4 bases and J lost 0, with 10 bases in between. Germline CDR1 reads MGHDK; CDR2 reads SYGVNS. This CDR3 has 15 amino acids. The CDR3 DNA is TGTGCCAGCAGTGGAGCCTCCTCAGCCAAAAACATTCAGTACTTC. Amino acid sequence: CASSGASSAKNIQYF.

This sequence joins TRBV28 and TRBJ1-5, with a tentative D call TRBD1 (6 bases). Germline CDR1 reads MDHEN; CDR2 reads SYDVKM. The CDR3 has 13 amino acids. Trimming cost V 6 bases and J 4 bases, with 10 bases left between them. This CDR3 is CASRYTGNQPQHF. The DNA for the CDR3 is TGTGCCAGCAGATACACAGGGAATCAGCCCCAGCATTTT.

The V call is TRBV7-2, the J call TRBJ2-3; 7 nucleotides line up with TRBD2. The V gene end was trimmed by 4 bases and the J gene end by 2 bases; junction bases not matched to a gene: 9. CDR1 and CDR2 (germline): SGHTA, FQGNSA. This CDR3 contains 16 residues. The chain's CDR3 is CASSSTSLPSTDTQYF. The CDR3 region has the DNA TGTGCCAGCAGCTCGACTAGCCTACCTTCCACAGATACGCAGTATTTT. Complete variable domain (other parts from reference TRBV7-2 and TRBJ2-3): GAGVSQSPSNKVTEKGKDVELRCDPISGHTALYWYRQSLGQGLEFLIYFQGNSAPDKSGLPSDRFSAERTGGSVSTLTIQRTQQEDSAVYLCASSSTSLPSTDTQYFGPGTRLTVL.

The chain couples TRBV5-5 to TRBJ2-1; a possible D gene is TRBD2 (6 bases). The V gene's germline CDR1 is SGHKS and CDR2 YYEKEE (reference sequence). There are 17 residues in the CDR3. The V and J ends lost 0 bases and 1 base respectively, with 14 bases between them. The chain's CDR3 is CASSLVAGTGSYNEQFF. CDR3 nucleotide sequence: TGTGCCAGCAGCTTGGTCGCGGGGACTGGGTCCTACAATGAGCAGTTCTTC. The entire variable domain, with the rest obtained from reference TRBV5-5 and TRBJ2-1, is as follows: DAGVTQSPTHLIKTRGQQVTLRCSPISGHKSVSWYQQVLGQGPQFIFQYYEKEERGRGNFPDRFSARQFPNYSSELNVNALLLGDSALYLCASSLVAGTGSYNEQFFGPGTRLTVL.

The chain has TRBV24-1 and TRBJ1-3, with 8 bases fitting TRBD1. The CDR3 is 15 amino acids. Per the germline V gene, CDR1 is KGHDR and CDR2 is SFDVKD. Trimming removed 3 bases from V and 0 bases from J; junction bases left unmatched: 0. CDR3 residues: CATSDDRGSGNTIYF. The CDR3 nucleotides are TGTGCCACCAGTGATGACAGGGGCTCTGGAAACACCATATATTTT.

This rearrangement joins TRBV5-1 to TRBJ2-5; 7 positions agree with TRBD1. The germline CDR1 and CDR2 sequences are SGHRS and YFSETQ. The CDR3 is made up of 16 amino acids. J lost 2 bases, V lost 4 bases, and 11 bases had no gene match. CDR3 loop: CASSEYTGAAQETQYF. CDR3 bases: TGCGCCAGCAGCGAATACACAGGGGCCGCACAAGAGACCCAGTACTTC.

V gene TRBV21-1 combines with J gene TRBJ2-3; the table's TRBD1 call for D was not verified on the DNA. TRBV21-1 is reported as a pseudogene. The CDR3 contains 15 residues. DNA of the CDR3: TGTGCCAGCAGCCTTCGGACAGGGGCCACAGATACGCAGTATTTT. Translating it yields CASSLRTGATDTQYF.

The rearrangement links TRBV28 to TRBJ2-3; D gene unclear. Trimming stripped 4 bases from V and 5 bases from J, with 10 bases between. The CDR3 covers 13 residues. Germline V gives CDR1 MDHEN, CDR2 SYDVKM. The CDR3: CASSSRVLDTQYF. The DNA for the CDR3 is TGTGCCAGCAGTTCCCGGGTGTTAGATACGCAGTATTTT.

V gene TRBV9 combines with J gene TRBJ2-7; D may be TRBD1 (6 bases). With 0 bases removed from V and 3 bases from J, the gap between germline ends came to 16 bases. The length of the CDR3 is 16 residues. The germline gives CDR1 SGDLS, CDR2 YYNGEE. The CDR3 loop is CASSVAPGTKLYEQYF. The CDR3 region has the DNA TGTGCCAGCAGCGTAGCCCCCGGGACAAAACTCTACGAGCAGTACTTC.

The rearrangement links TRBV27 to TRBJ2-1; D is perhaps TRBD2 (6 bases). Looked up from germline, CDR1 is MNHEY and CDR2 is SMNVEV (reference sequence). Trimming removed 6 bases at V and 0 bases at J, with 9 bases between. The CDR3 extends over 14 amino acids. The CDR3 reads CASSLAPSYNEQFF. CDR3 in DNA: TGTGCCAGCAGCCTAGCGCCCTCCTACAATGAGCAGTTCTTC.

The chain is built from TRBV28 and TRBJ2-7; no definite D call. V shed 10 bases and J shed 2 bases, with 12 bases lying between them. Germline CDR1 MDHEN, CDR2 SYDVKM. The CDR3 is 12 amino acids. This CDR3 reads CATTRSTYEQYF. The DNA for the CDR3 is TGTGCCACCACGAGGAGCACCTACGAGCAGTACTTC. Looking up the rest from reference TRBV28 and TRBJ2-7 gives the full variable domain: DVKVTQSSRYLVKRTGEKVFLECVQDMDHENMFWYRQDPGLGLRLIYFSYDVKMKEKGDIPEGYSVSREKKERFSLILESASTNQTSMYLCATTRSTYEQYFGPGTRLTVT.